These 8 T cell receptor beta chains were sequenced from one sample in a study of blood T cell repertoires in COVID-19. The table came from immunoSEQ multiplex PCR; TCRdb's copy has only in-frame clones and leaves some out. The data show roughly 200,000 clones, 78% seen once. The sample comprised peripheral blood. The receptors derive from a woman of 80 years or more with active or convalescent COVID-19.

The gene calls are TRBV5-1 and TRBJ2-7, with D perhaps matching TRBD1 (7 bases). V dropped 0 bases and J dropped 2 bases, with 12 bases sitting between them. This CDR3 spans 15 amino acids. Germline CDR1 reads SGHRS; CDR2 reads YFSETQ. CDR3 loop: CASSLAGGRTYEQYF. As DNA, the CDR3 is TGCGCCAGCAGCTTGGCAGGGGGGCGAACCTACGAGCAGTACTTC.

This sequence joins TRBV3-1 (or the pseudogene TRBV3-2) and TRBJ2-7; the D is unclear. Trimming stripped 4 bases from V and 4 bases from J, with 8 bases between. This CDR3 spans 12 amino acids. The germline V gene has CDR1 LGHDT and CDR2 YNNKEL (reference sequence). The CDR3 DNA is TGTGCCAGCAGCCCACTATCGTACGAGCAGTACTTC. Protein: CASSPLSYEQYF.

The V and J genes are TRBV27 and TRBJ2-1; TRBD2 aligns across 8 bases. Germline V gene lookup returns CDR1 MNHEY and CDR2 SMNVEV (reference sequence). This CDR3 is built from 17 residues. V gave up 4 bases and J gave up 0 bases; unmatched junction bases: 8. CDR3 loop: CASSWVAGTLSYNEQFF. The CDR3 DNA reads TGTGCCAGCAGTTGGGTAGCGGGGACCCTCTCCTACAATGAGCAGTTCTTC.

This clone came up a few times. This chain uses TRBV5-6 with TRBJ2-3; possibly TRBD2 for D (7 bases). The germline V gene encodes CDR1 SGHDT and CDR2 YYEEEE. The CDR3 length is 18 residues. Trimming shortened V by 2 bases and J by 3 bases, and 22 bases separated the two germline ends. CDR3 amino acids: CASSFPSGGGRGTDTQYF. The CDR3, as DNA: TGTGCCAGCAGCTTTCCGTCCGGCGGGGGTAGGGGGACAGATACGCAGTATTTT.

The CDR3 DNA follows: TGCGCCAGCAGCATCGGGACAGCGAGCTCTGGAAACACCATATATTTT. It is translated as CASSIGTASSGNTIYF. This rearrangement joins TRBV5-1 to TRBJ1-3, with TRBD1 identical over 7 bases. The V gene end was trimmed by 4 bases and the J gene end by 0 bases; junction bases not matched to a gene: 7. Per the germline V gene, CDR1 is SGHRS and CDR2 is YFSETQ. CDR3 length: 16 residues.

The chain links TRBV7-2 to TRBJ2-3, with TRBD2 matching over 9 bases. The length of the CDR3 is 16 residues. Germline values: CDR1 SGHTA, CDR2 FQGNSA. Unmatched junction bases numbered 10, after V lost 4 bases and J lost 5 bases. CDR3: CASSSGVAGAVDTQYF. CDR3 coding DNA: TGTGCCAGCAGCTCCGGCGTAGCGGGGGCCGTAGATACGCAGTATTTT.

The rearrangement uses TRBV28 and TRBJ2-2; D ambiguous. With 6 bases removed from V and 5 bases from J, the gap between germline ends came to 7 bases. CDR1 MDHEN and CDR2 SYDVKM come from the germline V gene. The CDR3 is 12 residues long. The CDR3 bases are TGTGCCAGCAGCCGTTTGACCGGGGAGCTGTTTTTT. Residues: CASSRLTGELFF.

This chain joins TRBV21-1 and TRBJ2-2; TRBD2, the table's D call, was not compared with the DNA. TRBV21-1 is tagged as a pseudogene. This CDR3 has 18 amino acids. The CDR3 region is CASSQSRRGGPLTGELFF. CDR3 DNA: TGTGCCAGCAGCCAGAGTCGTCGCGGGGGACCACTCACCGGGGAGCTGTTTTTT.